Listed here are 27 T cell receptor beta chains from one sample, sequenced in a study of regulatory T cells in long-lasting Graves disease. Arm-PCR with iRepertoire HTBI primers amplified the CDR3 regions for these TCR beta libraries. TCRdb called the multiplex PCR reads again in MiXCR, with one record for every CDR3 protein. Among 350,000 to 400,000 distinct CDR3 sequences listed, 15% to 20% were seen once. As for time point: newly diagnosed GD, antithyroid drugs for less than 3 months. TCR sequences were obtained from RNA taken from PBMCs. The data also belong to a second study, concerning T cells in Graves' hyperthyroidism and ophthalmopathy.

The sample was peripheral blood mononuclear cells (PBMCs), taken at new diagnosis, from a patient treated with antithyroid drugs. These receptors were collected from a woman in her late teens or twenties with Graves disease.

This clonotype was recorded many times. The chain employs TRBV28 and TRBJ2-2; D remains unclear. V was trimmed by 5 bases and J by 5 bases, leaving 18 bases between them. Germline V gene data show CDR1 as MDHEN and CDR2 as SYDVKM. The CDR3 loop spans 16 amino acids. The CDR3 DNA is TGTGCCAGCAGTCCAGCAGGCGCCGAAGGAACCGGGGAGCTGTTTTTT. It yields the protein CASSPAGAEGTGELFF.

This clonotype occurred many times. The V and J genes are TRBV6-1 and TRBJ1-1, with D perhaps TRBD1 (6 bases). Trimming left V 11 bases short and J 0 bases short, with 13 bases between. CDR1 and CDR2 (germline): MNHNS, SASEGT. The CDR3 loop spans 13 amino acids. The CDR3 sequence: CAGRQVLNTEAFF. The CDR3 DNA sequence: TGTGCCGGGAGACAGGTATTGAACACTGAAGCTTTCTTT.

As for this clonotype: One end of the junction fails to match germline, which may point to a read error. The CDR3 spells CASSQKWGEAIF. CDR3 bases: TGCGCCAGCAGTCAAAAGTGGGGGGAAGCTATCTTT. The J gene is TRBJ1-1, the V gene TRBV4-1, with a weak D call TRBD1 (5 bases). The CDR3 consists of 12 residues. Germline CDR1 and CDR2: MGHRA and YSYEKL.

This clonotype was recorded at least ten times. This rearrangement joins TRBV5-1 to TRBJ2-7, with a possible D match to TRBD2 (7 bases). V lost 0 bases, J lost 5 bases, and 15 bases lay in between. The germline V gene has CDR1 SGHRS and CDR2 YFSETQ. The CDR3 runs 15 residues. CDR3 DNA: TGCGCCAGCAGCTTGGGTGGGGGGGCGAGCCACGAGCAGTACTTC. Translation: CASSLGGGASHEQYF.

This clonotype was detected many times. The rearrangement links TRBV7-2 to TRBJ1-2; no reliable D call. This CDR3 has 17 residues. V was cut by 0 bases and J by 5 bases, with 19 bases left in between. Germline CDR1 is SGHTA and CDR2 is FQGNSA. CDR3 coding DNA: TGTGCCAGCAGCTTAGCCCCACTAAAGACCATAGGGTATGGCTACACCTTC. Translated: CASSLAPLKTIGYGYTF.

Remarks on this clonotype: This clone may be a read error of a much larger clone one base away. This rearrangement joins TRBV7-8 to TRBJ1-5; no firm D call. This CDR3 is built from 16 residues. Germline-derived CDR1 and CDR2 are SGHVS and FQNEAQ. Trimming pared 5 bases from V and 3 bases from J, leaving 17 bases between. In nucleotides, the CDR3 is TGTGCCAGCAGCCCGGCGGGAGGCCGGATCAATCAGCCCCAGCATTTT. It is translated as CASSPAGGRINQPQHF. The complete variable domain, with remaining parts taken from reference TRBV7-8 and TRBJ1-5, reads GAGVSQSPRYKVAKRGQDVALRCDPISGHVSLFWYQQALGQGPEFLTYFQNEAQLDKSGLPSDRFFAERPEGSVSTLKIQRTQQEDSAVYLCASSPAGGRINQPQHFGDGTRLSIL.

This clonotype was observed at least ten times. This sequence joins TRBV5-1 and TRBJ2-1, with D possibly matching TRBD1 (5 bases). Trimming shortened V by 4 bases and J by 10 bases, and 18 bases separated the two germline ends. The germline gives CDR1 SGHRS, CDR2 YFSETQ. This CDR3 comprises 14 residues. The CDR3 reads CASSHPSLGEEQFF. The CDR3 DNA reads TGCGCCAGCAGCCATCCGTCGTTAGGGGAAGAGCAGTTCTTC.

The chain has TRBV11-3 and TRBJ2-5, with 7 nucleotides matching TRBD1. Germline CDR1 is SGHNT and CDR2 is YENEEA. The V segment lost 5 bases and the J segment 0 bases; nucleotides outside the gene matches: 12. The CDR3 sequence is 17 residues long. The CDR3 coding sequence is TGTGCCAGCAGCCAAAGACTCGGGACAGTGGACCAAGAGACCCAGTACTTC. Its translation: CASSQRLGTVDQETQYF.

The chain employs TRBV6-2 or TRBV6-3 and TRBJ2-1, with D uncertain. Germline V CDR1 and CDR2: MNHEY, SVGEGT. Between the trimmed V and J ends, which lost 2 bases and 8 bases, there was a span of 10 bases. This CDR3 region has 13 residues. DNA for the CDR3: TGTGCCAGCAGTTACCTCCGGGCTGATGAGCAGTTCTTC. Translation: CASSYLRADEQFF.

There are many counts of this clonotype. The chain combines TRBV20-1 with TRBJ2-3; unclear D gene. The germline gives CDR1 DFQATT, CDR2 SNEGSKA (reference sequence). The CDR3 length is 14 residues. The germline V and J ends were trimmed by 1 base and 5 bases, with 13 bases remaining between them. The CDR3 bases are TGCAGTGCTAGAGTATTCCTGAAGGGAGATACGCAGTATTTT. Its translation is CSARVFLKGDTQYF.

V is TRBV7-9 and J is TRBJ2-5; 7 bases are a match to TRBD2. The CDR3 length is 14 residues. Germline values: CDR1 SEHNR, CDR2 FQNEAQ (reference sequence). The V and J ends lost 3 bases and 1 base, in that order; junction bases with no gene match: 2. The CDR3 spells CASSFLAVQETQYF. CDR3 bases: TGTGCCAGCAGCTTTCTAGCGGTCCAAGAGACCCAGTACTTC.

The rearrangement uses TRBV15 and TRBJ1-4; possibly TRBD1 for D (5 bases). Trimming cost V 5 bases and J 2 bases, with 21 bases left between them. The CDR3 runs to 18 residues. Germline V gene lookup returns CDR1 LNHNV and CDR2 YYDKDF (reference sequence). The CDR3 DNA reads TGTGCCACCAGCGCGATAAAAGGACGGGGGAGCACTAATGAAAAACTGTTTTTT. Translation: CATSAIKGRGSTNEKLFF.

The CDR3 DNA sequence: TGCAGTGCTCCCGTAGCGGGGATCACAGATACGCAGTATTTT. This gives the protein CSAPVAGITDTQYF. V and J are TRBV20-1 and TRBJ2-3; 8 bases match TRBD2. Germline V gene lookup returns CDR1 DFQATT and CDR2 SNEGSKA (reference sequence). The CDR3 totals 14 residues. V gave up 5 bases and J gave up 2 bases; unmatched junction bases: 6.

This clonotype was recorded many times. This chain uses TRBV11-3 with TRBJ2-3; no firm D call. V shed 5 bases and J shed 2 bases, with 8 bases lying between them. The CDR3 spans 13 residues. The germline V gene has CDR1 SGHNT and CDR2 YENEEA. The CDR3 loop is CASSPGVTDTQYF. CDR3 nucleotide sequence: TGTGCCAGCAGCCCTGGGGTCACAGATACGCAGTATTTT.

This clonotype was seen at least ten times. Written as DNA, the CDR3 is TGTGCCAGCAGCGGGACAGGGGCCGGCTACACCTTC. Translated: CASSGTGAGYTF. This chain uses TRBV11-2 with TRBJ1-2; 10 bases map to TRBD1. The germline CDR1 and CDR2 sequences are SGHAT and FQNNGV. The ends lost 5 bases at V and 8 bases at J; junction bases unmatched: 2. The CDR3 extends over 12 amino acids.

This clonotype was counted many times. V gene TRBV11-2 combines with J gene TRBJ1-2; tentatively, D is TRBD1 (6 bases). This CDR3 has 15 residues. The V and J ends lost 5 bases and 3 bases respectively, with 16 bases between them. Germline V gene sequence: CDR1 SGHAT, CDR2 FQNNGV. The CDR3 DNA follows: TGTGCCAGCAGCCAAGGCAGGGGCGCGGACTATGGCTACACCTTC. Protein product: CASSQGRGADYGYTF.

The chain has TRBV12-3 or TRBV12-4 and TRBJ2-1, with 12 nucleotides matching TRBD2. J lost 5 bases, V lost 6 bases, and 11 bases had no gene match. The CDR3 extends over 17 amino acids. DNA for the CDR3: TGTGCCAGCAGCCGGGCCGGGCTAGCGGGGGGGCACAATGAGCAGTTCTTC. Protein sequence: CASSRAGLAGGHNEQFF.

This clonotype appeared many times. The V gene is TRBV6-2 or TRBV6-3, the J gene TRBJ1-5; tentatively, D is TRBD1 (6 bases). Germline V CDR1 and CDR2: MNHEY, SVGEGT. V lost 7 bases, J lost 0 bases, and 13 bases lay in between. CDR3 length equals 15 residues. CDR3 DNA sequence: TGTGCCAGCAAAACGGACAGATATAGCAATCAGCCCCAGCATTTT. This sequence encodes CASKTDRYSNQPQHF.

This clonotype has only a few counts. The chain combines TRBV9 with TRBJ2-1; D uncertain. Trimming removed 3 bases at V and 8 bases at J, with 9 bases between. Germline lookup yields CDR1 SGDLS and CDR2 YYNGEE. This CDR3 comprises 12 residues. The CDR3 is CASSGVLDEQFF. The DNA of the CDR3 is TGTGCCAGCAGCGGGGTTCTCGATGAGCAGTTCTTC.

This clonotype was seen at least ten times. The chain links TRBV6-1 to TRBJ2-7; the D gene is possibly TRBD2 (6 bases). The ends were cut back, 3 bases at V and 5 bases at J, with 11 bases in the middle. The germline V gene has CDR1 MNHNS and CDR2 SASEGT. The CDR3 covers 13 residues. CDR3 in amino acids: CASSDGDLNEQYF. DNA of the CDR3: TGTGCCAGCAGTGACGGGGACTTGAACGAGCAGTACTTC.

On this clonotype itself: A much larger clone differs from this one at a single base, so this may be a read error. The chain recombines TRBV20-1 with TRBJ1-2, with D perhaps matching TRBD1 (5 bases). CDR3 length: 16 residues. CDR1 is DFQATT, CDR2 SNEGSKA, per germline (reference sequence). V was pared by 1 base and J by 0 bases, with 15 bases between. The CDR3 DNA is TGCAGTGCTAGAGGCCCCCCGGGGCAAGCTAACTATGGCTACACCTTC. Protein product: CSARGPPGQANYGYTF.

As regards this clonotype: A read error is possible here, since a much larger clone lies one base away. Lacking the conserved final phenylalanine or tryptophan, this CDR3 likely reflects a read error. The V gene is TRBV20-1, the J gene TRBJ1-2; a weak D match, TRBD1 (5 bases). The ends were cut back, 3 bases at V and 4 bases at J, with 21 bases in the middle. The length of the CDR3 is 16 residues. Per germline, CDR1 DFQATT and CDR2 SNEGSKA (reference sequence). The DNA for the CDR3 is TGCAGTGCTAGCCTGGTCGGGGCAGGGATGGGCTATGGCTACACCTCC. It codes for CSASLVGAGMGYGYTS.

This clonotype showed up many times. The rearrangement links TRBV30 to TRBJ2-4; maybe TRBD2 (6 bases). The CDR3 is 14 residues long. V lost 1 base to trimming and J lost 13 bases, with 20 bases between them. Germline CDR1 reads GTSNPN; CDR2 reads SVGIG (reference sequence). In nucleotides, the CDR3 is TGTGCCTGGAGTGGGGTTTGGGCGGGACCGGACCAGTACTTC. Its translation: CAWSGVWAGPDQYF.

The chain combines TRBV19 with TRBJ2-3; D not certain. Germline CDR1 reads LNHDA; CDR2 reads SQIVND (reference sequence). CDR3 size: 12 residues. V was pared by 7 bases and J by 1 base, with 6 bases between. This CDR3 is CASTKGTDTQYF. The CDR3 DNA is TGTGCCAGTACAAAGGGCACAGATACGCAGTATTTT.

Many counts were recorded for this clonotype. The gene calls are TRBV11-3 and TRBJ2-1; 9 positions agree with TRBD2. Per germline, CDR1 SGHNT and CDR2 YENEEA. This CDR3 is built from 13 residues. V shed 4 bases, J shed 6 bases, and the junction held 1 base outside the gene matches. This CDR3 reads CASSSSGANEQFF. CDR3 coding DNA: TGTGCCAGCAGCTCTAGCGGGGCCAATGAGCAGTTCTTC.

The chain has TRBV9 and TRBJ2-5, with 8 bases identical to TRBD2. The CDR3 covers 14 residues. The germline gives CDR1 SGDLS, CDR2 YYNGEE. V shed 3 bases, J shed 5 bases, and the junction held 6 bases outside the gene matches. CDR3 sequence reads: CASSAGGGLETQYF. The CDR3 bases are TGTGCCAGCAGCGCGGGGGGGGGCCTGGAGACCCAGTACTTC.

This clonotype was counted once. Mismatch with germline at one junction end may stem from a read error. This chain connects TRBV5-1 to TRBJ2-3; possibly TRBD2 for D (5 bases). In germline, CDR1 is SGHRS, CDR2 YFSETQ. CDR3 size: 13 residues. The CDR3 loop is CASSLSSTDTRYF. The CDR3 bases are TGCGCCAGCAGCTTATCTAGCACAGATACGCGGTATTTT.